This record covers a single T cell receptor beta chain. Antigen unknown. The CDR3 is 16 amino acids. Germline loops: CDR1 SGHTA, CDR2 FQGNSA. Unmatched junction bases numbered 8, after V lost 1 base and J lost 5 bases. The data belong to a study of shared clonotypes between healthy human individuals. The authors ran the assay at deep level. Sequencing was performed with immunoSEQ multiplex PCR; in TCRdb, only in-frame clones are kept and a portion is missing. The data contain about 2.4 million clones, 93% of them singletons. Regarding the study as a whole: Several donors had around 5% of their naive CD4 clonotypes in common.

What was sequenced was naive CD4+ T cells from PBMCs. Subset noted: CD45RA+ positively selected. The chain links TRBV7-2 to TRBJ2-1; 7 nucleotides line up with TRBD1. This TCR was recovered from a man aged 18 to 29 in good health. Some clones in this sample may be carry-over from other donors' samples. As DNA, the CDR3 is TGTGCCAGCAGCTTAGTCGCGACAGGGTACGACAATGAGCAGTTCTTC. As protein: CASSLVATGYDNEQFF.